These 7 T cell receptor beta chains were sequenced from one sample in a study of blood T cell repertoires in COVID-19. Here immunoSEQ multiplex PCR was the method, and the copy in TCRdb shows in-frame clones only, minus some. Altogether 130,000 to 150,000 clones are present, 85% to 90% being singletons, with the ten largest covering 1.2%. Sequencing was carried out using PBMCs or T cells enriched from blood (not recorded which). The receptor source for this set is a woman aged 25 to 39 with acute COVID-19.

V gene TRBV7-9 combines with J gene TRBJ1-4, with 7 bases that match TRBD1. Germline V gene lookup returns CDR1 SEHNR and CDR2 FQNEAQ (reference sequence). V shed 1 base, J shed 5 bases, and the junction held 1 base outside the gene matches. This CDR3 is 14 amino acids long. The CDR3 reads CASSLGDRNEKLFF. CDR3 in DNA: TGTGCCAGCAGCTTAGGGGACAGAAATGAAAAACTGTTTTTT.

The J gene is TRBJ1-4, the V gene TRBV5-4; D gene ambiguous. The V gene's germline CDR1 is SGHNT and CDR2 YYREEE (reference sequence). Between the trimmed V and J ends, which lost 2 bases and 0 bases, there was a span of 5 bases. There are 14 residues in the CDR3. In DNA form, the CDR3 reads TGTGCCAGCAGCTTACAGACAACTAATGAAAAACTGTTTTTT. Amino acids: CASSLQTTNEKLFF.

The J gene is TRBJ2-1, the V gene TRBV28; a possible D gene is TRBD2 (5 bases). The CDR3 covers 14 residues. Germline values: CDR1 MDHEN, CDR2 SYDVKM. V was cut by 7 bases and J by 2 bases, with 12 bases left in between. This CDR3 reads CASTWEFPYNEQFF. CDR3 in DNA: TGTGCCAGCACTTGGGAGTTCCCCTACAATGAGCAGTTCTTC. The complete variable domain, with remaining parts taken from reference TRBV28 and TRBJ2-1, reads DVKVTQSSRYLVKRTGEKVFLECVQDMDHENMFWYRQDPGLGLRLIYFSYDVKMKEKGDIPEGYSVSREKKERFSLILESASTNQTSMYLCASTWEFPYNEQFFGPGTRLTVL.

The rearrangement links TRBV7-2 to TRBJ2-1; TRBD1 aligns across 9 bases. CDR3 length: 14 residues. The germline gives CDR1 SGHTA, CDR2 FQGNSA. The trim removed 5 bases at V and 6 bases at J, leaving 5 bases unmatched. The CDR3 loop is CASSRTGVVNEQFF. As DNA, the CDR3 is TGTGCCAGCAGCCGGACAGGGGTCGTCAATGAGCAGTTCTTC.

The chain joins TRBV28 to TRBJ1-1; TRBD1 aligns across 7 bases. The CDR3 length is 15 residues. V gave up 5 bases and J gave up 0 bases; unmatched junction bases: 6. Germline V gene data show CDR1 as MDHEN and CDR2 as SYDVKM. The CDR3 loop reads CASSATGDMNTEAFF. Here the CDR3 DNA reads TGTGCCAGCAGTGCTACAGGGGACATGAACACTGAAGCTTTCTTT. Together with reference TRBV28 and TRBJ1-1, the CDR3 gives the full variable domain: DVKVTQSSRYLVKRTGEKVFLECVQDMDHENMFWYRQDPGLGLRLIYFSYDVKMKEKGDIPEGYSVSREKKERFSLILESASTNQTSMYLCASSATGDMNTEAFFGQGTRLTVV.

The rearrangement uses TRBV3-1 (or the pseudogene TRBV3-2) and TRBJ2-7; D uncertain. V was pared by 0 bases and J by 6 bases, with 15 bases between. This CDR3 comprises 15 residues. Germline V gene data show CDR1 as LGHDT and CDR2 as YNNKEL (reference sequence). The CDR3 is CASSQDSRMYAEQYF. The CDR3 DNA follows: TGTGCCAGCAGCCAAGATTCCAGGATGTATGCCGAGCAGTACTTC.

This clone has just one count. CDR3 sequence (DNA): TGTGCCAGCAGTTCCCTCCGGGACAGAGCTACCGAGCAGTACTTC. Translation gives CASSSLRDRATEQYF. This rearrangement joins TRBV28 to TRBJ2-7; 7 positions agree with TRBD1. The CDR3 runs to 15 residues. Trimming removed 4 bases from V and 6 bases from J; junction bases left unmatched: 12. Germline-derived CDR1 and CDR2 are MDHEN and SYDVKM.